The entry below gives a single T cell receptor (beta chain) sequence along with its context. Its antigen is not identified. The data are from a study of cytomegalovirus exposure and HLA in healthy donors. Broader study findings: Analyses of presence/absence relied on an assumption of roughly uniform sequencing depth across donors. TCR beta chains associated with HLA were, in a later analysis, more clonally expanded than equally common others.

V lost 0 bases to trimming and J lost 9 bases, with 12 bases between them. The germline V gene has CDR1 MNHEY and CDR2 SVGAGI. The CDR3 totals 14 residues. Vbeta (60) and Jbeta (13) primers were used in the PCR. Profiling relied on immunoSEQ multiplex PCR, and the TCRdb table lists in-frame clones only, not all of them. The table has some 170,000 clones, about 69% seen once. The sequence was collected from a human donor in good health. The V and J genes are TRBV6-5 and TRBJ2-1; tentatively, D is TRBD2 (5 bases). The material sequenced was PBMCs. The CDR3 spells CASSYSRTRGEQFF. Here the CDR3 DNA reads TGTGCCAGCAGTTACTCGAGAACCCGGGGTGAGCAGTTCTTC.